One and the same sample provided the 7 T cell receptor beta chains below, sequenced in a study of cytomegalovirus exposure and HLA in healthy donors. Sequenced by immunoSEQ multiplex PCR; TCRdb stores in-frame clones only, minus some. Of over 85,000 clones in the sample, roughly 90% were seen once. Sequenced material: PBMCs. The receptors were sampled from a young woman in good health and CMV-seropositive.

This clone was seen a single time. This chain joins TRBV5-1 and TRBJ1-1; no reliable D call. Deletions cut 0 bases from V and 5 bases from J, with 11 bases between. The CDR3 runs to 14 residues. Looked up from germline, CDR1 is SGHRS and CDR2 is YFSETQ. CDR3 bases: TGCGCCAGCAGCTTGGAATCCCCGGGGACTGAAGCTTTCTTT. Its translation: CASSLESPGTEAFF.

The chain links TRBV9 to TRBJ2-1; possibly TRBD2 for D (6 bases). Per the germline V gene, CDR1 is SGDLS and CDR2 is YYNGEE. The CDR3 spans 16 residues. Trimming pared 3 bases from V and 2 bases from J, leaving 15 bases between. The CDR3 is CASSEGPAGPYNEQFF. The CDR3 coding sequence is TGTGCCAGCAGCGAGGGACCCGCGGGACCCTACAATGAGCAGTTCTTC.

The V call is TRBV27, the J call TRBJ2-1; D may be TRBD2 (5 bases). In germline, CDR1 is MNHEY, CDR2 SMNVEV (reference sequence). The V and J ends lost 5 bases and 0 bases respectively, with 11 bases between them. The CDR3 loop spans 15 amino acids. The CDR3 DNA reads TGTGCCAGCAGTCCCCCGGGAAGCTCCTACAATGAGCAGTTCTTC. Translating it yields CASSPPGSSYNEQFF.

The J gene is TRBJ2-2, the V gene TRBV19, with TRBD2 identical over 8 bases. The J segment lost 3 bases and the V segment lost 0 bases, leaving 3 bases of the junction unmatched. Germline V gene data show CDR1 as LNHDA and CDR2 as SQIVND (reference sequence). This CDR3 comprises 16 residues. In nucleotides, the CDR3 is TGTGCCAGTAGTATAGAGACTAGCGATTACACCGGGGAGCTGTTTTTT. It specifies CASSIETSDYTGELFF.

The rearrangement joins TRBV11-3 to TRBJ2-5; 8 bases align to TRBD1. Germline V gives CDR1 SGHNT, CDR2 YENEEA. V was pared by 5 bases and J by 4 bases, with 3 bases of the junction left unmatched. The CDR3 spans 13 residues. CDR3 in DNA: TGTGCCAGCAGCCAAGACAGGGGAGAGACCCAGTACTTC. This translates into CASSQDRGETQYF.

This clone showed up just a few times. The rearrangement joins TRBV28 to TRBJ1-5, with a possible D match to TRBD1 (5 bases). The germline V and J ends were trimmed by 2 bases and 7 bases, with 9 bases remaining between them. The CDR3 runs 13 residues. Germline CDR1 is MDHEN and CDR2 is SYDVKM. CDR3 sequence (DNA): TGTGCCAGCAGTTTACCGGGGGTCCAGCCCCAGCATTTT. It translates to CASSLPGVQPQHF.

The V and J genes are TRBV10-1 and TRBJ2-1; the match to TRBD2 covers 15 bases. V shed 3 bases and J 9 bases; nucleotides not matched to a gene: 3. The CDR3 covers 15 residues. Germline assignment: CDR1 WNHNN and CDR2 SYGVQD (reference sequence). The CDR3 loop is CASSEGTSGGTEQFF. The CDR3 DNA reads TGCGCCAGCAGTGAAGGGACTAGCGGGGGGACTGAGCAGTTCTTC.